What follows describes a single T cell receptor beta chain. This receptor's antigen is unknown. No base quality values were provided; no much bigger clone lies one nucleotide off. The data were obtained in a study of T cell responses to AZD1222 COVID-19 vaccine (dated by TCRdb to the early 2020s). Background on the whole study: AZD1222 recipients with second doses at about 4 weeks or about 12 weeks were pooled, because spike-specific TCR depth and breadth did not differ between schedules. Trial participants were enrolled into age subgroups of 18-55, 56-69 and 70-plus years, which contained about 150, 28 and 57 TCR-sequenced participants, respectively. A total of 230 or so trial participants underwent TCR sequencing, of whom some 210 received two doses of AZD1222 and around 26 received two doses of the MenACWY control vaccine.

The full study reports these points: Vaccine-associated CD4 TCRs spanned the whole spike protein, with dominant responses in regions 160-218 and 743-854. Nearly half of unique spike-specific TCRs reportedly recognized epitopes outside regions mutated in the B.1.351 and B.1.1.7 variants. In the small 56-69-year group, the increase in depth fell short of significance, most likely because of low power. Conclusions about previously exposed vaccinees are limited because only six or seven AZD1222 recipients were SARS-CoV-2 seropositive at baseline. A significant rise in spike-specific TCR breadth and depth was observed after two AZD1222 doses relative to day 0 and relative to MenACWY recipients. No day 14 peak-response samples were available, so repertoires were characterized only after the peak T cell response. Most participants were white British and females outnumbered males, and the authors suggested that clonal diversity may have been underestimated.

Its CDR3 holds 15 amino acids, cysteine through phenylalanine. Kept here is only the CDR3 DNA, which spans 45 bases and is read in frame from base 1. The germline V gene sets CDR1 to SGHRS and CDR2 to YFSETQ. V and J lose 0 bases and 6 bases, and a span of 13 bases separates them. The CDR3 regions of human TCRbeta chains were analyzed by immunosequencing. The published analysis was carried out like this. TCRs in the repertoires were matched against a reference library of SARS-CoV-2-specific TCRs that had been generated with the MIRA antigen-specificity platform. Breadth was defined as the fraction of unique TCRs that were SARS-CoV-2-associated. Depth was defined as the fraction of total T cells that were SARS-CoV-2-associated. Using the MIRA data, each spike-specific TCR was mapped to the spike region that the TCR reacts to and placed in a CD4 or CD8 class. Log10-transformed breadth and depth values were compared by one-way ANOVA with Sidak's multiple comparisons tests. In TCRdb, the immuneACCESS table is reduced to in-frame sequences with V and J assigned. These tables do not hold every clone; where another copy was compared, an unresolved V gene accounts for under half, and the others remain unexplained. Clone size and V and J calls were adopted from that table, with D and trimming inferred from the DNA. The sample table records about 150,000 clones; more than 90% of these occur just once. Of the sample, about 19% is held by the ten largest clones.

This specimen's time point label, per the study, means: baseline before first vaccination. Vaccinee samples were obtained from the UK trials COV001 and COV002, which included a single-blind randomized controlled phase 2/3 trial of AZD1222 (ChAdOx1 nCoV-19) in healthy adults. For TCRbeta chain sequencing, PBMC samples from trial participants were taken at day 0 and at day 28 after the second dose. The material was peripheral blood, obtained on day 0 of AZD1222 vaccination. The chain employs TRBV5-1 and TRBJ2-4; the D call is tentative, TRBD1 or TRBD2, as each matches 5 bases. This TCR was sampled from an adult in good health. The CDR3: CASSLAGTVGNIQYF. The DNA sequence is given as TGCGCCAGCAGCTTGGCAGGGACGGTGGGAAACATTCAGTACTTC.